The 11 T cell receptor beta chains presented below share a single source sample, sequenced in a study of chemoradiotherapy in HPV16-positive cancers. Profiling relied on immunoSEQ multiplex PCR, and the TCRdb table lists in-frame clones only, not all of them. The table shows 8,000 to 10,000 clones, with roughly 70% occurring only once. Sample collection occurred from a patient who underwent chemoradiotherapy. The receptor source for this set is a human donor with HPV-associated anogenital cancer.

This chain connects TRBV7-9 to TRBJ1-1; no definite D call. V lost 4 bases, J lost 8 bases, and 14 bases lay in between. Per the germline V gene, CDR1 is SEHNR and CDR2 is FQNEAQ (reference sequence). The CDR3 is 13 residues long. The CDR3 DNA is TGTGCCAGCAGCTCCTTCCGGGTCCTAGAAGCTTTCTTT. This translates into CASSSFRVLEAFF.

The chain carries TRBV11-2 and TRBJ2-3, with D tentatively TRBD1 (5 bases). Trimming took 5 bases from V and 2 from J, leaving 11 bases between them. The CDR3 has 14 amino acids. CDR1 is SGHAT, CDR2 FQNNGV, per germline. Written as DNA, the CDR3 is TGTGCCAGCAGCCTGCGACAGAACACAGATACGCAGTATTTT. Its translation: CASSLRQNTDTQYF.

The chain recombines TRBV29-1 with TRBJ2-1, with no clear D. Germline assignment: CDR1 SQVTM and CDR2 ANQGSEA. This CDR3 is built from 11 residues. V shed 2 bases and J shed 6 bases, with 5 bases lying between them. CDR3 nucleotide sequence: TGCAGCGTTGAAATCACCAATGAGCAGTTCTTC. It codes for CSVEITNEQFF.

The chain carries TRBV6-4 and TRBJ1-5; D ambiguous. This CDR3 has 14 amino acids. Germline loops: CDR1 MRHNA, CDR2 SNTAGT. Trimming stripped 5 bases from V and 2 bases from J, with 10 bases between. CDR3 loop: CASSPSPGNQPQHF. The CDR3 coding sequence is TGTGCCAGCAGTCCCAGTCCTGGCAATCAGCCCCAGCATTTT.

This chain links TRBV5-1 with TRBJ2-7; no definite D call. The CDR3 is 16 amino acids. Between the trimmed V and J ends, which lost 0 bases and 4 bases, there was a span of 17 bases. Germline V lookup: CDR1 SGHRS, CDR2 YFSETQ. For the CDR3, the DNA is TGCGCCAGCAGCTTGGGAAGTACTCCACCACAGTACGAGCAGTACTTC. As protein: CASSLGSTPPQYEQYF. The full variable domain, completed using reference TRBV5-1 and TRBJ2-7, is KAGVTQTPRYLIKTRGQQVTLSCSPISGHRSVSWYQQTPGQGLQFLFEYFSETQRNKGNFPGRFSGRQFSNSRSEMNVSTLELGDSALYLCASSLGSTPPQYEQYFGPGTRLTVT.

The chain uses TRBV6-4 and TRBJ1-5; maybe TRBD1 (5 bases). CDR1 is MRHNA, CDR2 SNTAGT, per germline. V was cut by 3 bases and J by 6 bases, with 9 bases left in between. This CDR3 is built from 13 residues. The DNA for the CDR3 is TGTGCCAGCAGTGAGGGGGAGGGTCAGCCCCAGCATTTT. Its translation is CASSEGEGQPQHF.

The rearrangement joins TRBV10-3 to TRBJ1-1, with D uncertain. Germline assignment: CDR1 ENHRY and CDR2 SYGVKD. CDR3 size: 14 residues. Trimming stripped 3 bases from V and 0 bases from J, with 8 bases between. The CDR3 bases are TGTGCCATCAGTGAACAGAGCCTGAACACTGAAGCTTTCTTT. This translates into CAISEQSLNTEAFF.

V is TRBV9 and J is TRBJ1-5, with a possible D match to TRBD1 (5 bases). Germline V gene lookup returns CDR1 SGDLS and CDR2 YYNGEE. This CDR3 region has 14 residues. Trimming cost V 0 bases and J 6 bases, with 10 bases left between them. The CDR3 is CASSVGGAGQPQHF. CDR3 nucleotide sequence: TGTGCCAGCAGCGTAGGAGGGGCAGGTCAGCCCCAGCATTTT.

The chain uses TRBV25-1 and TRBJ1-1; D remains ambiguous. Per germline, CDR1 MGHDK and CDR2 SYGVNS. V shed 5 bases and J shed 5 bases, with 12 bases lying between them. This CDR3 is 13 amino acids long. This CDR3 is CASSIRESTEAFF. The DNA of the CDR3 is TGTGCCAGCAGTATTAGGGAGAGTACTGAAGCTTTCTTT.

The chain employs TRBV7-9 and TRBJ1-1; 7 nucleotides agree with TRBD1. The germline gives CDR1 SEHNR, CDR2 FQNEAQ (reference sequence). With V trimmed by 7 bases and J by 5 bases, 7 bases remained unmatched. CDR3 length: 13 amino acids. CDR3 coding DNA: TGTGCCAGCAAGAGGGGGCGAAGGACTGAAGCTTTCTTT. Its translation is CASKRGRRTEAFF. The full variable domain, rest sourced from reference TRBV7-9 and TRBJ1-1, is DTGVSQNPRHKITKRGQNVTFRCDPISEHNRLYWYRQTLGQGPEFLTYFQNEAQLEKSRLLSDRFSAERPKGSFSTLEIQRTEQGDSAMYLCASKRGRRTEAFFGQGTRLTVV.

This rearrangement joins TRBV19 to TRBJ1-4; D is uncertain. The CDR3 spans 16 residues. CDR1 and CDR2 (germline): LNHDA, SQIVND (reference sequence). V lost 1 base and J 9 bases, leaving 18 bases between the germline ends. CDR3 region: CASSIADGQARKKLFF. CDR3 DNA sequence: TGTGCCAGTAGTATAGCAGACGGCCAAGCAAGAAAAAAACTGTTTTTT.